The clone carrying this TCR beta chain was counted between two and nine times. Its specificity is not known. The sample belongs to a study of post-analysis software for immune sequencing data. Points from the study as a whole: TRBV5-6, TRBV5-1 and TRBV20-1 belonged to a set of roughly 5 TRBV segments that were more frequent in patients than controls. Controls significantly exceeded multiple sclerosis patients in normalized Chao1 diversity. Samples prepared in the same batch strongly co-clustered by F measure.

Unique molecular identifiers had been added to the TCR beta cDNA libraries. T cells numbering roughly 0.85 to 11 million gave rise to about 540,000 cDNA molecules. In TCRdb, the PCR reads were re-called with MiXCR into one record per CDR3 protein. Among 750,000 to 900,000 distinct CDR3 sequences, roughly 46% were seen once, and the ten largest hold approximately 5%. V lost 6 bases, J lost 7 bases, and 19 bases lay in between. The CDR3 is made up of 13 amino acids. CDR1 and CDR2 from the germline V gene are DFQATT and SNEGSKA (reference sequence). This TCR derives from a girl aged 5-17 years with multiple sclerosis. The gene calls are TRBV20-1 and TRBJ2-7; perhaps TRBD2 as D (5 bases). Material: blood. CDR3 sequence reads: CSAADQRPSEQYF. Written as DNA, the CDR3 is TGCAGTGCCGCGGACCAGCGGCCATCGGAGCAGTACTTC.